Given below is one TCR beta chain in context. Germline-derived CDR1 and CDR2 are SGHNT and YYREEE (reference sequence). The CDR3 has 15 residues. The entry originates in a study of T cells expressing NK-cell markers. TCRdb re-called the 5' RACE reads and shows each CDR3 protein once, DNA omitted. The data show hundreds of thousands of distinct CDR3 sequences, and the top ten clones hold 3.5% to 5%. The origin of this receptor is a woman aged 18 to 69 in good health. The sequenced material came from blood T cells: a sorted CD56 or NKG2C T cell subset, CD4+ or CD8+ T cells, or bulk PBMC T cells (not recorded which). The rearrangement joins TRBV5-4 to TRBJ2-5; TCRdb proposes TRBD2, but this gene call is untestable without DNA. The CDR3: CASSLGTSAQETQYF.